This record looks at one TCR beta chain sequence and its context. Its antigen remains unknown. This CDR3 region has 11 residues. CDR1 is SGHTA, CDR2 FQGNSA, per germline. V gave up 5 bases and J gave up 3 bases, with 4 bases separating them. These data belong to a study of T cell responses to AZD1222 COVID-19 vaccine. General observations from the study: Compared with day 0, the breadth and depth of the Spike-specific TCR repertoire rose significantly after two doses of AZD1222. Clonal diversity was possibly underestimated, and the donors were mostly white British, with more females. It was only after the peak T cell response that any repertoires were sampled. Nearly half of spike-specific TCRs reportedly go after variant regions that carry no mutations.

Some clones are missing from TCRdb's copy, which holds only in-frame ones; the method was immunoSEQ multiplex PCR. Among more than 95,000 clones listed, roughly 87% were seen once. The sequence derives from an adult who received the AZD1222 COVID-19 vaccine. The material sequenced was peripheral blood, taken 28 days after the second AZD1222 dose. This rearrangement joins TRBV7-2 to TRBJ1-2, with no clear D. The DNA of the CDR3 is TGTGCCAGCAGCCGGGACTATGGCTACACCTTC. Translated: CASSRDYGYTF. Filled out from reference TRBV7-2 and TRBJ1-2, the complete variable domain reads GAGVSQSPSNKVTEKGKDVELRCDPISGHTALYWYRQSLGQGLEFLIYFQGNSAPDKSGLPSDRFSAERTGGSVSTLTIQRTQQEDSAVYLCASSRDYGYTFGSGTRLTVV.